These 21 T cell receptor beta chains were all obtained from the same sample, sequenced in a study of cytomegalovirus exposure and HLA in healthy donors. The primer mix had 60 Vbeta and 13 Jbeta primers. This table comes from immunoSEQ multiplex PCR, and its TCRdb copy is limited to in-frame clones, with some not included. Among about 90,000 clones listed, 65% were seen once. Sequences were obtained from PBMCs. These TCRs come from a woman in her fifties or sixties in good health and CMV-seropositive.

The chain employs TRBV6-1 and TRBJ2-2; a weak D match, TRBD2 (5 bases). From germline, CDR1 is MNHNS and CDR2 SASEGT. CDR3 size: 12 residues. V lost 8 bases, J lost 8 bases, and 12 bases lay in between. The CDR3 loop reads CASGRIAGELFF. The CDR3 region has the DNA TGTGCCAGCGGGAGAATTGCAGGGGAGCTGTTTTTT.

The chain couples TRBV29-1 to TRBJ1-2; 7 positions agree with TRBD1. J gave up 4 bases and V 4 bases, and 6 bases lay outside the gene matches. Germline lookup yields CDR1 SQVTM and CDR2 ANQGSEA. There are 13 residues in the CDR3. The CDR3 DNA follows: TGCAGCGTTGGAGAGACAGGGATCTATGGCTACACCTTC. Amino acids: CSVGETGIYGYTF.

In its sample, this clone was seen a few times. This chain links TRBV5-5 with TRBJ1-1, with no clear D. From germline, CDR1 is SGHKS and CDR2 YYEKEE (reference sequence). V was cut by 1 base and J by 8 bases, with 18 bases left in between. The CDR3 sequence is 15 residues long. CDR3: CASSLTILGGEEAFF. The CDR3 nucleotides are TGTGCCAGCAGCTTGACTATATTGGGTGGTGAGGAAGCTTTCTTT.

This rearrangement joins TRBV18 to TRBJ1-5; TRBD1 agrees at 9 bases. The germline CDR1 and CDR2 sequences are KGHSH and LQKENI. The CDR3 covers 14 residues. V lost 5 bases to trimming and J lost 6 bases; unmatched junction nucleotides: 5. The chain's CDR3 is CASSDRQGVQPQHF. DNA of the CDR3: TGTGCCAGCTCAGACAGACAGGGGGTTCAGCCCCAGCATTTT.

This clone occurred a few times. The chain links TRBV5-4 to TRBJ2-5; 8 nucleotides match TRBD2. This CDR3 is built from 14 residues. The V gene end was trimmed by 3 bases and the J gene end by 2 bases; junction bases not matched to a gene: 3. The germline CDR1 and CDR2 sequences are SGHNT and YYREEE (reference sequence). The CDR3 bases are TGTGCCAGCAGCTCTGGACTAGCTCAAGAGACCCAGTACTTC. Translated: CASSSGLAQETQYF.

The sample holds a few counts of this clone. This chain uses TRBV28 with TRBJ2-7; 8 bases map to TRBD1. Trimming cost V 0 bases and J 2 bases; bases outside gene matches: 0. CDR3 size: 14 residues. Germline V gene lookup returns CDR1 MDHEN and CDR2 SYDVKM. The CDR3 nucleotides read TGTGCCAGCAGTTTATGGGACAGGGCCTACGAGCAGTACTTC. Protein: CASSLWDRAYEQYF. The whole variable domain, remainder taken from reference TRBV28 and TRBJ2-7, is DVKVTQSSRYLVKRTGEKVFLECVQDMDHENMFWYRQDPGLGLRLIYFSYDVKMKEKGDIPEGYSVSREKKERFSLILESASTNQTSMYLCASSLWDRAYEQYFGPGTRLTVT.

The genes are TRBV5-4 and TRBJ2-1; 9 nucleotides match TRBD2. The CDR3 consists of 16 residues. CDR1 is SGHNT and CDR2 is YYREEE in the germline V gene (reference sequence). V dropped 0 bases and J dropped 2; count of bases not matched to a gene: 3. DNA of the CDR3: TGTGCCAGCAGCTTGGGCGGGGGGGGGCCCTACAATGAGCAGTTCTTC. As protein: CASSLGGGGPYNEQFF.

This chain links TRBV10-3 with TRBJ1-1; 7 bases are shared with TRBD1. Germline V gene lookup returns CDR1 ENHRY and CDR2 SYGVKD. This CDR3 is 14 amino acids long. J lost 3 bases, V lost 6 bases, and 7 bases had no gene match. The CDR3 DNA follows: TGTGCCATCAGCCCCGGGACAGACCACACTGAAGCTTTCTTT. Protein product: CAISPGTDHTEAFF.

In its sample, this clone was seen many times. The J gene is TRBJ1-3, the V gene TRBV7-2; 9 positions match TRBD1. V dropped 5 bases and J dropped 4; count of bases not matched to a gene: 6. The CDR3 runs 15 residues. Per germline, CDR1 SGHTA and CDR2 FQGNSA. CDR3 in DNA: TGTGCCAGCAGCCGTACCGGGACAGGGGGAAACACCATATATTTT. Its translation is CASSRTGTGGNTIYF.

The chain carries TRBV10-2 and TRBJ2-1; 12 bases agree with TRBD2. Germline CDR1 reads WSHSY; CDR2 reads SAAADI. The CDR3 has 15 residues. Trimming removed 8 bases from V and 4 bases from J; junction bases left unmatched: 6. The CDR3 region is CASYPGLAGYNEQFF. CDR3 DNA: TGCGCCAGCTATCCAGGACTAGCGGGGTACAATGAGCAGTTCTTC.

This clone has only one observation. The rearrangement uses TRBV5-1 and TRBJ2-4; 9 bases agree with TRBD1. The CDR3 is 14 amino acids. The J segment lost 8 bases and the V segment lost 5 bases, leaving 8 bases of the junction unmatched. Germline CDR1 is SGHRS and CDR2 is YFSETQ. CDR3 residues: CASRSTGGGDIQYF. As DNA, the CDR3 is TGCGCCAGCAGGTCTACAGGGGGCGGGGACATTCAGTACTTC.

V is TRBV28 and J is TRBJ2-7; tentatively, D is TRBD1 (5 bases). With 5 bases removed from V and 0 bases from J, the gap between germline ends came to 11 bases. The CDR3 is 14 amino acids. The germline V gene has CDR1 MDHEN and CDR2 SYDVKM. The CDR3 protein is CASSAGQISYEQYF. The CDR3 DNA reads TGTGCCAGCAGTGCAGGACAAATCTCCTACGAGCAGTACTTC.

As concerns this clone: At one end the junction does not follow the germline gene, possibly because of a read error. The chain couples TRBV11-2 to TRBJ2-3; TRBD2 aligns across 9 bases. Germline V lookup: CDR1 SGHAT, CDR2 FQNNGV. This CDR3 spans 16 amino acids. CDR3 sequence reads: CASSLASSGDTDTRYF. CDR3 nucleotides: TGTGCCAGCAGCTTAGCTTCTAGCGGGGACACAGATACGCGGTATTTT.

V gene TRBV25-1 combines with J gene TRBJ2-3, with D perhaps TRBD2 (6 bases). V dropped 2 bases and J dropped 4 bases, with 13 bases sitting between them. CDR1 and CDR2 (germline): MGHDK, SYGVNS. This CDR3 is built from 15 residues. CDR3 DNA: TGTGCCAGCAGTGAACCCCGGAGGGCGGCAGATACGCAGTATTTT. Translation: CASSEPRRAADTQYF.

This clone was counted ten times or more. The CDR3: CASSHRDRGGQPQHF. CDR3 sequence (DNA): TGTGCCAGCAGTCACCGGGACAGGGGAGGTCAGCCCCAGCATTTT. The genes are TRBV6-1 and TRBJ1-5, with 10 bases that match TRBD1. Germline lookup yields CDR1 MNHNS and CDR2 SASEGT. The CDR3 contains 15 residues. The trim removed 5 bases at V and 6 bases at J, leaving 7 bases unmatched.

The V gene is TRBV5-1, the J gene TRBJ2-2; 10 bases agree with TRBD1. Per germline, CDR1 SGHRS and CDR2 YFSETQ. This CDR3 has 15 residues. The junction had 2 bases not matched to a gene; V was cut back by 3 bases and J by 3 bases. Here the CDR3 DNA reads TGCGCCAGCAGCTCCGGGACAGGGGACACCGGGGAGCTGTTTTTT. As protein: CASSSGTGDTGELFF.

The chain links TRBV7-9 to TRBJ2-5, with D possibly being TRBD1 (6 bases). Germline V gene lookup returns CDR1 SEHNR and CDR2 FQNEAQ (reference sequence). Trimming left V 1 base short and J 5 bases short, with 11 bases between. The CDR3 extends over 14 amino acids. The CDR3 here is CASSLGQDLETQYF. The CDR3 coding sequence is TGTGCCAGCAGCTTAGGACAGGACTTGGAGACCCAGTACTTC.

The rearrangement links TRBV7-8 to TRBJ2-3; the D gene is possibly TRBD1 (7 bases). V lost 0 bases to trimming and J lost 0 bases, with 16 bases between them. Per the germline V gene, CDR1 is SGHVS and CDR2 is FQNEAQ. CDR3 size: 18 residues. CDR3 protein: CASSLASGQGVSTDTQYF. In nucleotides, the CDR3 is TGTGCCAGCAGCTTAGCGAGCGGGCAGGGGGTAAGCACAGATACGCAGTATTTT.

This chain uses TRBV29-1 with TRBJ2-2; D uncertain. CDR1 is SQVTM, CDR2 ANQGSEA, per germline. Trimming removed 0 bases from V and 5 bases from J, with 7 bases in between. The CDR3 runs 13 residues. The CDR3 region has the DNA TGCAGCGTTGAAGATCGTAGAACCGGGGAGCTGTTTTTT. Translation: CSVEDRRTGELFF.

The chain links TRBV7-3 to TRBJ1-6; possibly TRBD1 for D (6 bases). V was shortened by 5 bases and J by 10 bases, with 18 bases between the two germline ends. The length of the CDR3 is 15 residues. Germline CDR1 reads SGHTA; CDR2 reads FQGTGA. In nucleotides, the CDR3 is TGTGCCAGCAGCAGAAGCCGGGACAAGACATCACCCCTCCACTTT. It yields the protein CASSRSRDKTSPLHF. Looking up the rest from reference TRBV7-3 and TRBJ1-6 gives the full variable domain: GAGVSQTPSNKVTEKGKYVELRCDPISGHTALYWYRQSLGQGPEFLIYFQGTGAADDSGLPNDRFFAVRPEGSVSTLKIQRTERGDSAVYLCASSRSRDKTSPLHFGNGTRLTVT.

This chain joins TRBV10-3 and TRBJ1-2, with a possible D match to TRBD1 (5 bases). Trimming removed 6 bases from V and 1 base from J, with 9 bases in between. The length of the CDR3 is 13 residues. Germline loops: CDR1 ENHRY, CDR2 SYGVKD. In nucleotides, the CDR3 is TGTGCCATCAGCAGGGAGGATAACTATGGCTACACCTTC. It translates to CAISREDNYGYTF.